This T cell receptor beta chain originates from a study of chemoradiotherapy in HPV16-positive cancers. Only one count was recorded for this clone. The target antigen is unknown. CDR1 is MNHEY, CDR2 SVGAGI, per germline. V gave up 0 bases and J gave up 1 base, with 9 bases separating them. CDR3 length: 15 residues. General study points: Candidate HPV-specific clones and E7-related TCR motifs grew in tumor during treatment.

TCRdb keeps only in-frame clones here, not all; method: immunoSEQ multiplex PCR. The sample carries around 1,000 clones, 84% recorded once. Sequenced material: tumor tissue, taken from a patient who underwent chemoradiotherapy. The TCR comes from a human donor with HPV-associated anogenital cancer. The chain couples TRBV6-5 to TRBJ1-1, with D uncertain. In DNA form, the CDR3 reads TGTGCCAGCAGTTACTCGAGCCGGGGGAACACTGAAGCTTTCTTT. This gives the protein CASSYSSRGNTEAFF.